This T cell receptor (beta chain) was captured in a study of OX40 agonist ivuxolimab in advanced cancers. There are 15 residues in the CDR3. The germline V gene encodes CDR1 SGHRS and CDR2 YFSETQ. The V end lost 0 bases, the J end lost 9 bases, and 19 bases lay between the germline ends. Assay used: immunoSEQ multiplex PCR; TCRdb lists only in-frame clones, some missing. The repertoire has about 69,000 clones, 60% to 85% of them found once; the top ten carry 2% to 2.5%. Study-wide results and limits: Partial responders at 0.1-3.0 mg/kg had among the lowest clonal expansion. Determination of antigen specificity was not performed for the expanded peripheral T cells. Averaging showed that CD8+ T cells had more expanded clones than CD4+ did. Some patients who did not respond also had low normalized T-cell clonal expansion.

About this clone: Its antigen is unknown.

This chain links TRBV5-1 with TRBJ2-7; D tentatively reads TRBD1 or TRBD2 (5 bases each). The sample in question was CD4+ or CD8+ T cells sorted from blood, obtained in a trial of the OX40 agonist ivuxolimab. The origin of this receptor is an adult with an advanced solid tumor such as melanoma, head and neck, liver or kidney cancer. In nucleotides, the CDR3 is TGCGCCAGCAGCTTGGCCGTTGGGCAGGGACGGTTGCAGTACTTC. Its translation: CASSLAVGQGRLQYF.